The 30 T cell receptor beta chains below all came from one sample that was sequenced in a study of T cell changes during pregnancy in multiple sclerosis. The data were produced by immunoSEQ multiplex PCR, yet TCRdb's version contains in-frame clones alone and is incomplete. The repertoire consists of around 100,000 clones, with more than 80% occurring once and the leading ten covering 1.2%. Sequencing was performed on peripheral blood, taken in the second trimester of pregnancy. These receptor sequences come from a female donor with multiple sclerosis, enrolled in a pregnancy study.

This chain joins TRBV7-2 and TRBJ2-7; 7 nucleotides agree with TRBD1. CDR1 and CDR2 from the germline V gene are SGHTA and FQGNSA. Unmatched junction bases numbered 7, after V lost 1 base and J lost 4 bases. This CDR3 region has 15 residues. CDR3 in amino acids: CASSLGPQGDYEQYF. The DNA of the CDR3 is TGTGCCAGCAGCTTAGGGCCCCAGGGGGATTACGAGCAGTACTTC.

The rearrangement links TRBV4-1 to TRBJ1-6, with TRBD1 matching over 7 bases. The V gene's germline CDR1 is MGHRA and CDR2 YSYEKL. After removal of 5 bases from V and 10 bases from J, the junction contained 11 bases not matched to a gene. The CDR3 totals 15 residues. The CDR3 DNA sequence: TGCGCCAGCAGCTCCGACAGGGACTGGGTGTCACCCCTCCACTTT. Protein: CASSSDRDWVSPLHF.

The CDR3 loop reads CAWSTPGVLFGYTF. CDR3 bases: TGTGCCTGGAGTACCCCAGGGGTCCTCTTCGGCTACACCTTC. The J gene is TRBJ1-2, the V gene TRBV30, with D possibly TRBD1 on 6 matching bases. V was clipped by 2 bases and J by 8 bases, with 18 bases between them. CDR1 is GTSNPN, CDR2 SVGIG, per germline (reference sequence). CDR3 length: 14 amino acids. Filled out from reference TRBV30 and TRBJ1-2, the complete variable domain reads SQTIHQWPATLVQPVGSPLSLECTVEGTSNPNLYWYRQAAGRGLQLLFYSVGIGQISSEVPQNLSASRPQDRQFILSSKKLLLSDSGFYLCAWSTPGVLFGYTFGSGTRLTVV.

This rearrangement joins TRBV19 to TRBJ1-2; 7 nucleotides agree with TRBD1. Germline lookup yields CDR1 LNHDA and CDR2 SQIVND (reference sequence). V lost 3 bases and J lost 11; bases outside the gene matches: 9. There are 13 residues in the CDR3. Written as DNA, the CDR3 is TGTGCCAGTAGTATCAGGGGGGACAGCTCATACACCTTC. It encodes CASSIRGDSSYTF.

The rearrangement joins TRBV10-3 to TRBJ1-1; 10 bases map to TRBD1. Germline loops: CDR1 ENHRY, CDR2 SYGVKD. The CDR3 covers 16 residues. V shed 3 bases, J shed 7 bases, and the junction held 11 bases outside the gene matches. The CDR3 here is CAISDPDYGQGGEAFF. In nucleotides, the CDR3 is TGTGCCATCAGTGACCCTGACTACGGACAGGGGGGTGAAGCTTTCTTT.

V usage is TRBV5-1 and J usage is TRBJ1-2, with D possibly being TRBD1 (6 bases). The CDR3 has 13 residues. V was clipped by 5 bases and J by 6 bases, with 14 bases between them. The germline V gene encodes CDR1 SGHRS and CDR2 YFSETQ. The CDR3 region is CASRQTGGHGYTF. For the CDR3, the DNA is TGCGCCAGCAGGCAGACGGGGGGCCATGGCTACACCTTC.

The rearrangement joins TRBV2 to TRBJ1-6; no clear D. This CDR3 is 12 amino acids long. Per germline, CDR1 SNHLY and CDR2 FYNNEI. With 6 bases removed from V and 7 bases from J, the gap between germline ends came to 7 bases. The CDR3 loop is CASSPGNSPLHF. CDR3 in DNA: TGTGCCAGCAGCCCGGGAAATTCACCCCTCCACTTT.

The chain combines TRBV19 with TRBJ1-2, with D unresolved. Germline loops: CDR1 LNHDA, CDR2 SQIVND (reference sequence). The CDR3 has 16 residues. The V gene lost 3 bases and the J gene lost 0 bases, with 14 bases spanning the gap. The CDR3 here is CASSMTGKASNYGYTF. CDR3 DNA: TGTGCCAGTAGTATGACCGGTAAAGCGTCTAACTATGGCTACACCTTC.

The rearrangement links TRBV30 to TRBJ1-3; TRBD1 might be the D (6 bases). Germline assignment: CDR1 GTSNPN and CDR2 SVGIG (reference sequence). The CDR3 has 15 residues. Trimming pared 4 bases from V and 4 bases from J, leaving 17 bases between. Written as DNA, the CDR3 is TGTGCCTGGAAAATTGGGACACTTCCAGGAAACACCATATATTTT. It translates to CAWKIGTLPGNTIYF.

The DNA of the CDR3 is TGTGCCAGCAGCTTGTTAGCGGGAGGGCCGAATACGCAGTATTTT. The encoded protein is CASSLLAGGPNTQYF. This chain connects TRBV7-3 to TRBJ2-3; TRBD2 aligns across 11 bases. The CDR3 totals 15 residues. The V gene end was trimmed by 3 bases and the J gene end by 7 bases; junction bases not matched to a gene: 6. Germline CDR1 reads SGHTA; CDR2 reads FQGTGA.

The chain has TRBV11-2 and TRBJ1-1, with D hard to call. Germline V gives CDR1 SGHAT, CDR2 FQNNGV. The CDR3 spans 13 residues. V gave up 2 bases and J gave up 1 base, with 5 bases separating them. For the CDR3, the DNA is TGTGCCAGCAGCTTAAGACAGAACACTGAAGCTTTCTTT. The encoded protein is CASSLRQNTEAFF.

This chain uses TRBV19 with TRBJ1-5; D is possibly TRBD1 (6 bases). This CDR3 spans 14 amino acids. The V and J ends lost 0 bases and 6 bases respectively, with 9 bases between them. Germline CDR1 LNHDA, CDR2 SQIVND (reference sequence). CDR3 DNA sequence: TGTGCCAGTAGTATAGACAGGGGATTTCAGCCCCAGCATTTT. Its translation is CASSIDRGFQPQHF.

J is TRBJ1-4 and V is TRBV6-1; weak D call: TRBD1 (5 bases). CDR3 size: 12 residues. Trimming shortened V by 7 bases and J by 5 bases, and 8 bases separated the two germline ends. Germline V gene data show CDR1 as MNHNS and CDR2 as SASEGT. The CDR3 nucleotides read TGTGCCAGCACAGGGCGGAATGAAAAACTGTTTTTT. Translating it yields CASTGRNEKLFF.

The chain links TRBV9 to TRBJ2-2; D perhaps matches TRBD2 (7 bases). The CDR3 consists of 18 residues. V lost 1 base and J 4 bases, leaving 20 bases between the germline ends. Germline V lookup: CDR1 SGDLS, CDR2 YYNGEE. CDR3 coding DNA: TGTGCCAGCAGCGTAAGGGCAGGAGGGGGGGCGGGCACCGGGGAGCTGTTTTTT. Amino acid sequence: CASSVRAGGGAGTGELFF.

The chain employs TRBV5-6 and TRBJ2-1; 8 bases map to TRBD2. The CDR3 has 15 amino acids. The J segment lost 6 bases and the V segment lost 0 bases, leaving 5 bases of the junction unmatched. Germline V gene lookup returns CDR1 SGHDT and CDR2 YYEEEE. CDR3 bases: TGTGCCAGCAGCTTGGTGGGACTAGGGGGCAATGAGCAGTTCTTC. It specifies CASSLVGLGGNEQFF.

The chain carries TRBV5-6 and TRBJ1-1, with 8 positions matching TRBD1. The trim removed 2 bases at V and 3 bases at J, leaving 3 bases unmatched. The CDR3 spans 14 residues. CDR1 SGHDT and CDR2 YYEEEE come from the germline V gene. DNA for the CDR3: TGTGCCAGCAGCTTTTCAGGGGGCTACACTGAAGCTTTCTTT. Protein sequence: CASSFSGGYTEAFF.

The chain links TRBV7-6 to TRBJ2-2; the match to TRBD2 covers 12 bases. Germline V gene data show CDR1 as SGHVS and CDR2 as FNYEAQ. V gave up 5 bases and J gave up 5 bases; unmatched junction bases: 3. The CDR3 sequence is 15 residues long. Here the CDR3 DNA reads TGTGCCAGCAGCCTCGGACTAGCGGGAACCGGGGAGCTGTTTTTT. It specifies CASSLGLAGTGELFF. Full variable domain (rest looked up from reference TRBV7-6 and TRBJ2-2): GAGVSQSPRYKVTKRGQDVALRCDPISGHVSLYWYRQALGQGPEFLTYFNYEAQQDKSGLPNDRFSAERPEGSISTLTIQRTEQRDSAMYRCASSLGLAGTGELFFGEGSRLTVL.

This rearrangement joins TRBV19 to TRBJ1-5, with D unclear. V was cut by 7 bases and J by 7 bases, with 14 bases left in between. The CDR3 contains 13 residues. In germline, CDR1 is LNHDA, CDR2 SQIVND (reference sequence). Here the CDR3 reads CASIPRGRQPQHF. The CDR3 DNA sequence: TGTGCCAGTATTCCGCGGGGTCGGCAGCCCCAGCATTTT.

The rearrangement links TRBV2 to TRBJ1-2, with TRBD1 as a possible D gene (5 bases). This CDR3 region has 17 residues. Germline V gene sequence: CDR1 SNHLY, CDR2 FYNNEI. V was clipped by 3 bases and J by 4 bases, with 21 bases between them. CDR3 region: CASSDLGPTGGAYGYTF. Here the CDR3 DNA reads TGTGCCAGCAGTGATTTGGGCCCAACGGGCGGGGCCTATGGCTACACCTTC.

The chain employs TRBV5-1 and TRBJ2-7, with 9 nucleotides matching TRBD1. The V gene end was trimmed by 4 bases and the J gene end by 4 bases; junction bases not matched to a gene: 6. Per germline, CDR1 SGHRS and CDR2 YFSETQ. The length of the CDR3 is 14 residues. The CDR3 region is CASSAATGGYEQYF. The CDR3 DNA sequence: TGCGCCAGCAGCGCCGCGACAGGGGGATACGAGCAGTACTTC.

The rearrangement links TRBV27 to TRBJ2-7; 7 bases are shared with TRBD1. Germline V gives CDR1 MNHEY, CDR2 SMNVEV (reference sequence). V trimming: 6 bases; J trimming: 2 bases; junction bases outside the gene matches: 13. The CDR3 has 16 amino acids. CDR3 bases: TGTGCCAGCAGCTGGCGGCAGGACAGGACCGCCTACGAGCAGTACTTC. This sequence encodes CASSWRQDRTAYEQYF.

This chain's CDR3 is CASSQTGGAGGYTF. CDR3 bases: TGTGCCAGTAGCCAAACAGGGGGCGCAGGTGGCTACACCTTC. The gene calls are TRBV19 and TRBJ1-2; 9 bases line up with TRBD1. The CDR3 covers 14 residues. V was pared by 6 bases and J by 7 bases, with 9 bases of the junction left unmatched. Germline CDR1 LNHDA, CDR2 SQIVND (reference sequence).

This chain uses TRBV9 with TRBJ2-7; D is possibly TRBD1 (5 bases). The germline V and J ends were trimmed by 0 bases and 3 bases, with 13 bases remaining between them. The germline V gene encodes CDR1 SGDLS and CDR2 YYNGEE. CDR3 size: 15 residues. In nucleotides, the CDR3 is TGTGCCAGCAGCGTAGCCTTTTCGACAGACTACGAGCAGTACTTC. Its protein product is CASSVAFSTDYEQYF.

The V and J genes are TRBV30 and TRBJ2-7; 10 bases are a match to TRBD2. There are 15 residues in the CDR3. J gave up 2 bases and V 1 base, and 5 bases lay outside the gene matches. Germline V gene lookup returns CDR1 GTSNPN and CDR2 SVGIG (reference sequence). CDR3 in amino acids: CAWSDLAGEPYEQYF. For the CDR3, the DNA is TGTGCCTGGAGTGACCTAGCGGGAGAACCCTACGAGCAGTACTTC.

The chain employs TRBV27 and TRBJ1-6; D call uncertain. The V and J ends lost 3 bases and 8 bases respectively, with 11 bases between them. This CDR3 is 14 amino acids long. Germline lookup yields CDR1 MNHEY and CDR2 SMNVEV (reference sequence). The CDR3 loop reads CASSLYLGHSPLHF. For the CDR3, the DNA is TGTGCCAGCAGTTTGTATCTTGGCCATTCACCCCTCCACTTT.

The chain links TRBV27 to TRBJ1-6; D remains unclear. The germline gives CDR1 MNHEY, CDR2 SMNVEV (reference sequence). There are 14 residues in the CDR3. V lost 7 bases, J lost 0 bases, and 7 bases lay in between. The CDR3 region is CASKYSSYNSPLHF. For the CDR3, the DNA is TGTGCCAGCAAGTATAGCTCCTATAATTCACCCCTCCACTTT.

This clone was seen only once. V gene TRBV4-2 combines with J gene TRBJ2-7; D remains ambiguous. The CDR3 is 14 residues long. V was pared by 3 bases and J by 0 bases, with 9 bases between. Germline V gene sequence: CDR1 LGHNA, CDR2 YNFKEQ. The CDR3 spells CASSQRLDSYEQYF. The CDR3 coding sequence is TGTGCCAGCAGCCAGAGGCTAGACTCCTACGAGCAGTACTTC.

The chain recombines TRBV6-1 with TRBJ2-1; maybe TRBD1 (6 bases). Per the germline V gene, CDR1 is MNHNS and CDR2 is SASEGT. The CDR3 is made up of 13 amino acids. Trimming pared 6 bases from V and 4 bases from J, leaving 10 bases between. DNA for the CDR3: TGTGCCAGCAGCTGGACAGCTTACAATGAGCAGTTCTTC. Residues: CASSWTAYNEQFF.

J is TRBJ2-6 and V is TRBV7-9; TRBD1 is a possible D gene (7 bases). Looked up from germline, CDR1 is SEHNR and CDR2 is FQNEAQ (reference sequence). There are 19 residues in the CDR3. Trimming removed 4 bases from V and 4 bases from J, with 23 bases in between. This CDR3 is CASSSQGGQPGSGANVLTF. Written as DNA, the CDR3 is TGTGCCAGCAGCTCCCAGGGGGGACAGCCAGGCTCCGGGGCCAACGTCCTGACTTTC.

The chain joins TRBV5-4 to TRBJ2-3, with TRBD2 as a possible D gene (6 bases). The V gene's germline CDR1 is SGHNT and CDR2 YYREEE (reference sequence). There are 13 residues in the CDR3. Between the trimmed V and J ends, which lost 5 bases and 5 bases, there was a span of 12 bases. The CDR3 here is CASRLLAQDTQYF. The CDR3 nucleotides read TGTGCCAGCAGACTCCTAGCGCAAGATACGCAGTATTTT.